This T cell receptor beta chain was captured in a study of beta chain features in type 1 diabetes. Study information: Patients were similar to healthy donors in age and gender (as well as in cell yields).

Every isolated RNA sample was fully reverse transcribed, so sequencing captured expressed TCRB transcripts. Generated by immunoSEQ multiplex PCR, the TCRdb table keeps only in-frame clones and is missing some. The data hold roughly 610,000 clones, with roughly 16% observed a single time. In germline, CDR1 is LGHNT, CDR2 FRNRAP. Trimming pared 1 base from V and 4 bases from J, leaving 11 bases between. The CDR3 contains 15 residues. There are many counts of this clone. The sequencing input was naive CD4+ T cells from blood. The sequence came from a man younger than 35 in good health. V and J are TRBV12-5 and TRBJ2-1, with D possibly TRBD1 on 5 matching bases. The CDR3: CASGLGQQGYNEQFF. The CDR3 DNA sequence: TGTGCTAGTGGTTTGGGACAGCAGGGATACAATGAGCAGTTCTTC.